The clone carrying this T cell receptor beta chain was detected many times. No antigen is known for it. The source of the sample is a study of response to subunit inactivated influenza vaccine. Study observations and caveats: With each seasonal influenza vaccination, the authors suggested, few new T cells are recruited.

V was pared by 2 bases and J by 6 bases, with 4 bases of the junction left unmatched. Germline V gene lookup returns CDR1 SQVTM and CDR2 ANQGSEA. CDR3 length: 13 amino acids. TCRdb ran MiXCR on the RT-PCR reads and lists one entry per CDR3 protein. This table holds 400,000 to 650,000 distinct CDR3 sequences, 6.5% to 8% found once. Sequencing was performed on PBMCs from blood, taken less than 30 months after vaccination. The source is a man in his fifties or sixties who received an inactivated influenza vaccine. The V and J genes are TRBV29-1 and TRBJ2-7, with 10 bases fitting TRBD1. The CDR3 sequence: CSVERTGGLEQYF. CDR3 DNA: TGCAGCGTTGAACGGACAGGGGGTCTCGAGCAGTACTTC.